The entry below describes one T cell receptor beta chain. This entry comes from a study of shared clonotypes between healthy human individuals. The ends were cut back, 1 base at V and 3 bases at J, with 13 bases in the middle. The CDR3 is made up of 15 amino acids. Germline CDR1 MNHNS, CDR2 SASEGT. Generated by immunoSEQ multiplex PCR, the TCRdb table keeps only in-frame clones and is missing some. The repertoire holds 1.4 million to 1.5 million clones, with around 97% as singletons. This chain joins TRBV6-1 and TRBJ2-7, with D unresolved. The TCR was taken from a man aged 25-45 years in good health. Sequenced input: naive CD4+ T cells sorted from blood. Subset defined: CD45RA+ positively selected. CDR3 coding DNA: TGTGCCAGCAGTGAAGAAGCTGGATTTTACTACGAGCAGTACTTC. Translating it yields CASSEEAGFYYEQYF.